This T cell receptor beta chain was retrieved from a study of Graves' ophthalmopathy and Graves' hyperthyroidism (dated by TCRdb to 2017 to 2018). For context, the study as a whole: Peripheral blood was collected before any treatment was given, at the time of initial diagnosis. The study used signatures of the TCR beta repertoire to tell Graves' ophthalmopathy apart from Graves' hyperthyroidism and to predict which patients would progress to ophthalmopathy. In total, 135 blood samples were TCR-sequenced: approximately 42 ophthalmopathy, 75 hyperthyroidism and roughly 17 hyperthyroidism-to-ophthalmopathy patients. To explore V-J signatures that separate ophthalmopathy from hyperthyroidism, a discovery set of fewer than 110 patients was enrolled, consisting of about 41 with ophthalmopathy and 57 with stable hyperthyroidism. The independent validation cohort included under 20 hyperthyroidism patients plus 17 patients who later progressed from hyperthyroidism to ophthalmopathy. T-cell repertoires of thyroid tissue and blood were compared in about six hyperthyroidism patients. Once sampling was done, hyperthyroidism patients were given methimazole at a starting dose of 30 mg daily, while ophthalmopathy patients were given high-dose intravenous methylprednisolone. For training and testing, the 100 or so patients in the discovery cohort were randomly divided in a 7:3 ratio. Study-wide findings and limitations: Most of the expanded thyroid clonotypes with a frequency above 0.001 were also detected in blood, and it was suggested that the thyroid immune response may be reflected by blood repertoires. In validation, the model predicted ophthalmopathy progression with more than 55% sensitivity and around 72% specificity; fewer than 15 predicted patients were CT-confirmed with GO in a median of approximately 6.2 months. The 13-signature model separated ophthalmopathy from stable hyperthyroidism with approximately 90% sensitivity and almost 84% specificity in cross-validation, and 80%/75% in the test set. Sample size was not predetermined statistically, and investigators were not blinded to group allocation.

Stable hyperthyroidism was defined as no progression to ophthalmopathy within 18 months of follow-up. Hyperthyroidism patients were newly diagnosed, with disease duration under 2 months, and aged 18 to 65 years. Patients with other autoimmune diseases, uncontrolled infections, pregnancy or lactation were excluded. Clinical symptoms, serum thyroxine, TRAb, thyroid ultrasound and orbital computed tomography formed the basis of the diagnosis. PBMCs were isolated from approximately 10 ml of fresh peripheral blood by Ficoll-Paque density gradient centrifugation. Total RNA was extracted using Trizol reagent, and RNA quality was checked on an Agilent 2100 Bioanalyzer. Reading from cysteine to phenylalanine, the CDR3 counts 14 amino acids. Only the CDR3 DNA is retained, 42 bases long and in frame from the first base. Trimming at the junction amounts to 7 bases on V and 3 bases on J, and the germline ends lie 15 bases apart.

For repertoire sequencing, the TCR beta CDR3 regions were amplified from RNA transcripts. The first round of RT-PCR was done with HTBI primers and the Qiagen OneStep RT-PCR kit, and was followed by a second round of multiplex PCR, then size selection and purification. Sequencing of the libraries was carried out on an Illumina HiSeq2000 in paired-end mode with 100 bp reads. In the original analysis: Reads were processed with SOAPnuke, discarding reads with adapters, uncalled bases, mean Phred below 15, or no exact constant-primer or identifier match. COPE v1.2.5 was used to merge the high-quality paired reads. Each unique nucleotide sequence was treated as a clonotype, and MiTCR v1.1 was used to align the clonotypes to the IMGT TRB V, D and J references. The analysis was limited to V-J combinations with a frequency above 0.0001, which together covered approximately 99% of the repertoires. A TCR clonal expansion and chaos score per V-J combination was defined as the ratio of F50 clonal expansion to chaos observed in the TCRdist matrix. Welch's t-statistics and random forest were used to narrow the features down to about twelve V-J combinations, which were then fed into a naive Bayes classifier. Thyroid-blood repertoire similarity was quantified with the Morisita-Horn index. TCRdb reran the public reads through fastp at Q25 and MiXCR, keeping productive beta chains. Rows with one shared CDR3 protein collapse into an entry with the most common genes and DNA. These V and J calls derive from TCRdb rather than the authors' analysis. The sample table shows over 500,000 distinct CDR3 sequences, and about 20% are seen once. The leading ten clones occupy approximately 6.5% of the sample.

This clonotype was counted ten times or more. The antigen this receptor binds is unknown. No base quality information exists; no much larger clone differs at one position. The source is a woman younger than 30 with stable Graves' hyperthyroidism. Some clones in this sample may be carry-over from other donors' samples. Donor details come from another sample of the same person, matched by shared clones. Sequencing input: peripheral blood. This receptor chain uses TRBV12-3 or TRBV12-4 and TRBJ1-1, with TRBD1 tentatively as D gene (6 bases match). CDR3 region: CASTSYGGDTEAFF. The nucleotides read TGTGCCAGCACCTCATACGGGGGCGACACTGAAGCTTTCTTT.